One and the same sample provided the 6 T cell receptor beta chains below, sequenced in a study of blood T cell repertoires in COVID-19. Method: immunoSEQ multiplex PCR; TCRdb's copy keeps in-frame clones and lacks some. Among around 120,000 clones listed, about 83% were seen once. What was sequenced was peripheral blood. The source of these receptors is a man aged 80 or over with active or convalescent COVID-19.

The chain links TRBV7-2 to TRBJ1-2, with D maybe TRBD1 (5 bases). Trimming removed 5 bases at V and 2 bases at J, with 15 bases between. CDR3 length equals 15 residues. Germline-derived CDR1 and CDR2 are SGHTA and FQGNSA. The CDR3 spells CASSPLPEGNYGYTF. CDR3 sequence (DNA): TGTGCCAGCAGCCCCCTCCCGGAGGGGAACTATGGCTACACCTTC.

The rearrangement links TRBV7-8 to TRBJ2-3, with 8 positions matching TRBD2. J was trimmed by 0 bases and V by 7 bases; bases with no gene match: 9. Germline loops: CDR1 SGHVS, CDR2 FQNEAQ. There are 16 residues in the CDR3. CDR3 nucleotide sequence: TGTGCCAGCATCGAGATAGCGGGGACTAGCACAGATACGCAGTATTTT. It is translated as CASIEIAGTSTDTQYF.

The chain combines TRBV7-2 with TRBJ1-2; 9 nucleotides line up with TRBD1. Germline V CDR1 and CDR2: SGHTA, FQGNSA. The CDR3 spans 15 residues. Trimming took 0 bases from V and 10 from J; bases not matched to a gene: 9. CDR3 nucleotides: TGTGCCAGCAGCTTAGCGAGTGGGACAGGGAAGTTCTACACCTTC. Translated, it gives CASSLASGTGKFYTF.

This clone occurred once. The V gene is TRBV5-4, the J gene TRBJ2-3; D is perhaps TRBD2 (7 bases). The CDR3 has 14 residues. The V gene lost 0 bases and the J gene lost 6 bases, with 11 bases spanning the gap. CDR1 SGHNT and CDR2 YYREEE come from the germline V gene (reference sequence). CDR3 loop: CASSLAGGKDTQYF. For the CDR3, the DNA is TGTGCCAGCAGCTTGGCGGGGGGCAAGGATACGCAGTATTTT.

The chain joins TRBV24-1 to TRBJ2-5, with D possibly TRBD2 on 6 matching bases. There are 16 residues in the CDR3. Trimming removed 5 bases from V and 5 bases from J, with 20 bases in between. Germline values: CDR1 KGHDR, CDR2 SFDVKD. CDR3: CATSVTGALVGETQYF. In DNA, the CDR3 is TGTGCCACCAGTGTCACGGGAGCGCTGGTGGGGGAGACCCAGTACTTC.

CDR3 loop: CAARGGNYGYTF. In DNA, the CDR3 is TGTGCCGCACGGGGGGGCAACTATGGCTACACCTTC. The rearrangement joins TRBV10-3 to TRBJ1-2; D is possibly TRBD1 (6 bases). Germline CDR1 is ENHRY and CDR2 is SYGVKD. The V gene lost 11 bases and the J gene lost 2 bases, with 12 bases spanning the gap. This CDR3 is built from 12 residues.